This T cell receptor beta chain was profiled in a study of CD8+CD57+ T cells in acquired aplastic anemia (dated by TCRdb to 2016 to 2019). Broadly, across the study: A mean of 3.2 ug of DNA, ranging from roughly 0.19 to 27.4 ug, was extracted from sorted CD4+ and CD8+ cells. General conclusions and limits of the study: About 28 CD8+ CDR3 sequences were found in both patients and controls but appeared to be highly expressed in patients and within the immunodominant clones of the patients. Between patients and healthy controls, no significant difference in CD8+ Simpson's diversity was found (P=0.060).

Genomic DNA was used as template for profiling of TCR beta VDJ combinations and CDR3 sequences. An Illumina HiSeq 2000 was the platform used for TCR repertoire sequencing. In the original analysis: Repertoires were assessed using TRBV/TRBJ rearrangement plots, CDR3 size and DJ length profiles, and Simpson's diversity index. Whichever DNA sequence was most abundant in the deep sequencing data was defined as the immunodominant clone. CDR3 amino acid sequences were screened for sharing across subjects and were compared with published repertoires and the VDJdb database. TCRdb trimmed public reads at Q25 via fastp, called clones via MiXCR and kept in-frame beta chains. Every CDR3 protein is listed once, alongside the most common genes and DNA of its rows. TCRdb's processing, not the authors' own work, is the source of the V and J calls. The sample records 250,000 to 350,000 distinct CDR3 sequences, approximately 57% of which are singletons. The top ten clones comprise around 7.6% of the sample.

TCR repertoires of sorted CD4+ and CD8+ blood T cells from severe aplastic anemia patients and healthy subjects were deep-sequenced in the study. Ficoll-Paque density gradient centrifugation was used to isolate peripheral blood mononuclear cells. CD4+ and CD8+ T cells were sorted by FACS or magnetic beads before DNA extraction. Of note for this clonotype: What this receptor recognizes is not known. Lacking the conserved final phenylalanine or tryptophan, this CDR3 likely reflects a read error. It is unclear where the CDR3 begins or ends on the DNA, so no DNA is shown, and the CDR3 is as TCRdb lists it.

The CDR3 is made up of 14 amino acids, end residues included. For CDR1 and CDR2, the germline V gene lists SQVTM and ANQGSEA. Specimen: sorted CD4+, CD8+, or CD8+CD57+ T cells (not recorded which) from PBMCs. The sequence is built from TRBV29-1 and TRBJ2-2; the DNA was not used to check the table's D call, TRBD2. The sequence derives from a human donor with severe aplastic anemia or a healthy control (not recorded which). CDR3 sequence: CSVRVGLHTGELVL.